Listed below are T cell receptor beta chains from one sample, sequenced in a study of blood T cell repertoires in COVID-19. The protocol was immunoSEQ multiplex PCR, while the TCRdb copy is restricted to in-frame clones and leaves out a portion. The sample holds roughly 150,000 clones, under 90% seen once. Source material: peripheral blood. All receptors come from a woman older than 75 with acute or convalescent COVID-19. CDR3s include the opening cysteine and the closing phenylalanine or tryptophan. Each record gives: J gene, V gene, CDR3 protein.

J: TRBJ2-3; V: TRBV28; CDR3: CASSPQASGGPRDTQYF
J: TRBJ2-7; V: TRBV7-2; CDR3: CASSLAGTLYEQYF
J: TRBJ2-2; V: TRBV19; CDR3: CASSIDRLAGGNPGELFF
J: TRBJ2-3; V: TRBV5-6; CDR3: CASSPMRDTDTQYF
J: TRBJ1-6; V: TRBV7-9; CDR3: CASSLAGRNSPLHF
J: TRBJ1-4; V: TRBV12-5; CDR3: CASAIGGEGEKLFF
J: TRBJ2-5; V: TRBV11-1; CDR3: CASSPGGGSGEETQYF
J: TRBJ2-1; V: TRBV19; CDR3: CASSPYFPSGMGNEQFF
J: TRBJ2-1; V: TRBV27; CDR3: CASSLEQALNEQFF
J: TRBJ1-1; V: TRBV5-8; CDR3: CASSFRSTEAFF
J: TRBJ2-2; V: TRBV30; CDR3: CAWTGTSTGELFF
J: TRBJ2-6; V: TRBV2; CDR3: CASSFNPGQGAFGANVLTF
J: TRBJ1-5; V: TRBV7-9; CDR3: CASSNKYQPQHF
J: TRBJ1-2; V: TRBV5-1; CDR3: CASSLDGQGRCTF
J: TRBJ2-3; V: TRBV7-3; CDR3: CASSLTASYTDTQYF
J: TRBJ2-1; V: TRBV4-3; CDR3: CASSQASGVEQFF
J: TRBJ2-7; V: TRBV29-1; CDR3: CSVEVPGISEQYF
J: TRBJ2-2; V: TRBV3-1/TRBV3-2; CDR3: CASSPGTGNTGELFF
J: TRBJ1-1; V: TRBV12-3/TRBV12-4; CDR3: CASSLTGHAFF
J: TRBJ1-5; V: TRBV30; CDR3: CAWARQGPQHF
J: TRBJ2-7; V: TRBV7-2; CDR3: CASRTDSPEQYF
J: TRBJ1-5; V: TRBV7-9; CDR3: CASSPGTGSNQPQHF
J: TRBJ2-3; V: TRBV6-5; CDR3: CASRRDYTDTQYF
J: TRBJ1-1; V: TRBV6-2/TRBV6-3; CDR3: CASSGTNPGDTEAFF
J: TRBJ1-1; V: TRBV6-5; CDR3: CASSFDRAEAFF
J: TRBJ2-1; V: TRBV7-9; CDR3: CASSLEAAYYNEQFF
J: TRBJ2-7; V: TRBV6-1; CDR3: CASRRGPYEQYF
J: TRBJ2-7; V: TRBV5-4; CDR3: CASRSTGSYEQYF
J: TRBJ2-1; V: TRBV24-1; CDR3: CATSDRYNEQFF
J: TRBJ2-7; V: TRBV7-9; CDR3: CASSPRKSGGAVPYEQYF
J: TRBJ2-1; V: TRBV12-3/TRBV12-4; CDR3: CASTSLLGALEFF
J: TRBJ1-1; V: TRBV11-2; CDR3: CASSLLVTPNTEAFF
J: TRBJ2-3; V: TRBV30; CDR3: CAWREYGMPRVGRMQYF
J: TRBJ2-3; V: TRBV5-1; CDR3: CASRYGTKEMDF
J: TRBJ2-5; V: TRBV3-1/TRBV3-2; CDR3: CASSVNRATQETQYF
J: TRBJ2-1; V: TRBV10-3; CDR3: CAISPGTSGRLAYNEQFF
J: TRBJ2-3; V: TRBV5-1; CDR3: CASKNGPGTDTQYF
J: TRBJ2-3; V: TRBV4-2; CDR3: CASSQKASGGTDTQYF
J: TRBJ2-7; V: TRBV29-1; CDR3: CSVPDYNDEQYF
J: TRBJ2-2; V: TRBV4-3; CDR3: CASSQAHGRATGELFF
J: TRBJ2-7; V: TRBV28; CDR3: CASSSEDREQYF
J: TRBJ2-1; V: TRBV15; CDR3: CATSYSIEGNEQFF
J: TRBJ2-5; V: TRBV15; CDR3: CATSRDPETQYF
J: TRBJ1-2; V: TRBV18; CDR3: CASSPKQGNYGYTF
J: TRBJ2-1; V: TRBV5-4; CDR3: CASSLGGRVGDNEQFF
J: TRBJ1-1; V: TRBV5-1; CDR3: CASSSGLTNTEAFF
J: TRBJ2-3; V: TRBV5-6; CDR3: CASSFGTGGTDTQYF
J: TRBJ1-2; V: TRBV5-1; CDR3: CASSSRVDYGYTF
J: TRBJ1-1; V: TRBV6-5; CDR3: CASERETGEAFF
J: TRBJ1-3; V: TRBV18; CDR3: CASSRDSLSSGNTIYF